The 7 T cell receptor beta chains in this list originate from one sample, sequenced in a study of shared clonotypes between healthy human individuals. The method was immunoSEQ multiplex PCR; TCRdb's version includes in-frame clones alone and lacks a portion of them. The sample lists around 500,000 clones; approximately 78% were seen once. Sequencing was carried out using PBMCs. The receptor set was obtained from a woman between 40 and 55 years old in good health. Some clones in this sample may be carry-over from other donors' samples.

The chain employs TRBV9 and TRBJ2-5, with D unclear. Germline loops: CDR1 SGDLS, CDR2 YYNGEE. Trimming took off 0 bases at V and 5 bases at J, with 11 bases between the two ends. The CDR3 runs to 14 residues. CDR3 residues: CASSVGISLETQYF. The CDR3, as DNA: TGTGCCAGCAGCGTAGGAATTAGCCTCGAGACCCAGTACTTC.

The V and J genes are TRBV5-5 and TRBJ2-5, with D unresolved. Germline lookup yields CDR1 SGHKS and CDR2 YYEKEE (reference sequence). V was shortened by 0 bases and J by 4 bases, with 4 bases between the two germline ends. The CDR3 totals 12 residues. CDR3 nucleotides: TGTGCCAGCAGCTTGGATGGAGAGACCCAGTACTTC. Its translation: CASSLDGETQYF.

V gene TRBV7-3 combines with J gene TRBJ2-5, with 11 positions matching TRBD2. The trim removed 5 bases at V and 13 bases at J, leaving 9 bases unmatched. The CDR3 loop spans 13 amino acids. Germline-derived CDR1 and CDR2 are SGHTA and FQGTGA. CDR3 in amino acids: CASSLTSGSSSYF. The CDR3, as DNA: TGTGCCAGCAGCCTTACTAGCGGGAGTTCATCGTACTTC.

The genes are TRBV15 and TRBJ2-2; D is possibly TRBD1 (6 bases). The CDR3 totals 14 residues. Trimming pared 7 bases from V and 3 bases from J, leaving 12 bases between. Germline CDR1 and CDR2: LNHNV and YYDKDF (reference sequence). The CDR3: CATTVDRYTGELFF. DNA of the CDR3: TGTGCCACCACCGTCGACAGGTACACCGGGGAGCTGTTTTTT.

Turning to this clone: An end of the junction differs from the germline gene, which may be a read error. The genes are TRBV5-1 and TRBJ2-2, with D perhaps TRBD2 (5 bases). This CDR3 contains 12 residues. Germline V gene sequence: CDR1 SGHRS, CDR2 YFSETQ. As DNA, the CDR3 is TGTGCTACGAGGGTTTACACCGGGGAGCTGTTTTTT. Its protein product is CATRVYTGELFF.

This sequence joins TRBV7-3 and TRBJ2-3; 8 bases match TRBD1. V shed 4 bases and J 4 bases; nucleotides not matched to a gene: 7. CDR1 and CDR2 from the germline V gene are SGHTA and FQGTGA. The CDR3 loop spans 15 amino acids. The CDR3 DNA sequence: TGTGCCAGCAGCTCGACAGGGGTTGAATCAGATACGCAGTATTTT. Protein: CASSSTGVESDTQYF. Drawing the rest from reference TRBV7-3 and TRBJ2-3, the complete variable domain is GAGVSQTPSNKVTEKGKYVELRCDPISGHTALYWYRQSLGQGPEFLIYFQGTGAADDSGLPNDRFFAVRPEGSVSTLKIQRTERGDSAVYLCASSSTGVESDTQYFGPGTRLTVL.

At least ten counts were recorded for this clone. The V and J genes are TRBV5-1 and TRBJ1-2; no reliable D call. From germline, CDR1 is SGHRS and CDR2 YFSETQ. Deletions cut 0 bases from V and 7 bases from J, with 7 bases between. This CDR3 spans 12 amino acids. Here the CDR3 DNA reads TGCGCCAGCAGCTTGGAATATAGTGGCTACACCTTC. Its translation: CASSLEYSGYTF.